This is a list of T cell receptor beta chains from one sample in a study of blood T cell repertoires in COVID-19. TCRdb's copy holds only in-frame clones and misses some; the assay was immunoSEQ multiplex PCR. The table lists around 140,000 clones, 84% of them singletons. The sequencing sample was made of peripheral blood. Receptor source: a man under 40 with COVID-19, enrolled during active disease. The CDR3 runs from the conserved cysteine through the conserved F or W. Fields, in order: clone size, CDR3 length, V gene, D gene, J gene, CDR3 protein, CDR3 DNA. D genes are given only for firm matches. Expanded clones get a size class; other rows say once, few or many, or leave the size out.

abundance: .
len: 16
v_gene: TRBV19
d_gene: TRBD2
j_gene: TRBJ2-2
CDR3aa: CASSIGVAGVGEELFF
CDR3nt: TGTGCCAGTAGTATAGGTGTAGCGGGAGTTGGAGAGGAGCTGTTTTTT

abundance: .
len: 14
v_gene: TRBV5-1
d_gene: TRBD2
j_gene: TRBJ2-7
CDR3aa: CASRTLVAGEEQYF
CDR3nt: TGCGCCAGCAGGACTCTAGTGGCGGGGGAGGAGCAGTACTTC

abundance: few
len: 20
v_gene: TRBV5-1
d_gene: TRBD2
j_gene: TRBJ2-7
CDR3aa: CASSLAARGLAGASSYEQYF
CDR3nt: TGCGCCAGCAGCTTGGCCGCCCGCGGACTAGCGGGCGCTAGCTCCTACGAGCAGTACTTC

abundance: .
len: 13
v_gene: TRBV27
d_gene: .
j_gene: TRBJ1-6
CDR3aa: CASSRTVHSPLHF
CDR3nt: TGTGCCAGCAGTAGGACAGTCCATTCACCCCTCCACTTT

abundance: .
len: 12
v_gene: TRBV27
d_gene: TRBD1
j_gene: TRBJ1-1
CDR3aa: CASRKTGAEAFF
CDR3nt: TGTGCCAGCAGGAAGACAGGGGCCGAAGCTTTCTTT

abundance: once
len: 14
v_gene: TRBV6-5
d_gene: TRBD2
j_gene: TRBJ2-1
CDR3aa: CASSPSGPYNEQFF
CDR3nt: TGTGCCAGCAGTCCTAGCGGGCCCTACAATGAGCAGTTCTTC

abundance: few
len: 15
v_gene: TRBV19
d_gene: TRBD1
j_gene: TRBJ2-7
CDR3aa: CASSYGGTGLYEQYF
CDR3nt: TGTGCCAGTAGCTATGGCGGGACAGGCCTCTACGAGCAGTACTTC

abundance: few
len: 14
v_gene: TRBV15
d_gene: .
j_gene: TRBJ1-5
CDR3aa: CATSRERNNQPQHF
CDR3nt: TGTGCCACCAGCAGAGAGCGGAACAATCAGCCCCAGCATTTT

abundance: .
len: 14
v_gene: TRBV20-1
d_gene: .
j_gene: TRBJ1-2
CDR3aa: CSASGRDTKMSYTF
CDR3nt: TGCAGTGCTAGTGGCCGGGACACGAAAATGAGCTACACCTTC

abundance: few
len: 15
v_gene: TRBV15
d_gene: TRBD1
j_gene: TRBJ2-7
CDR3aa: CATSALRDRGNEQYF
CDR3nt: TGTGCCACCAGCGCCCTGAGGGACAGGGGCAACGAGCAGTACTTC

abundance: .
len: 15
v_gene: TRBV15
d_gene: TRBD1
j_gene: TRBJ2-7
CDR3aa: CATSRGGTGTYEQYF
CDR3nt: TGTGCCACCAGCAGAGGAGGGACAGGGACCTACGAGCAGTACTTC

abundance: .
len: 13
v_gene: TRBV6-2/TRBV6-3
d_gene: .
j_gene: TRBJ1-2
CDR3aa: CASSLVHTGPLTF
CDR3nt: TGTGCCAGCAGCCTGGTGCATACCGGTCCTCTCACCTTC

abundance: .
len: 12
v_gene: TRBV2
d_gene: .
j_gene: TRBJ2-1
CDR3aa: CASGSGYNEQFF
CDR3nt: TGTGCCAGCGGTAGCGGCTACAATGAGCAGTTCTTC

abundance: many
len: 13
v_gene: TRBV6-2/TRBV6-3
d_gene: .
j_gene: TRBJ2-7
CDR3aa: CASSYSERDEQYF
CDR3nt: TGTGCCAGCAGTTACTCGGAGAGGGACGAGCAGTACTTC

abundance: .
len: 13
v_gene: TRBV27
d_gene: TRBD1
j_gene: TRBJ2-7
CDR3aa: CASRTNRGYEQYF
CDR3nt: TGTGCCAGCAGAACAAACAGGGGGTACGAGCAGTACTTC

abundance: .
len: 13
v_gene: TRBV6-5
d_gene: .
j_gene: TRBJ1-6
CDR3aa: CASSPSYNSPLHF
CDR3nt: TGTGCCAGCAGCCCATCCTATAATTCACCCCTCCACTTT